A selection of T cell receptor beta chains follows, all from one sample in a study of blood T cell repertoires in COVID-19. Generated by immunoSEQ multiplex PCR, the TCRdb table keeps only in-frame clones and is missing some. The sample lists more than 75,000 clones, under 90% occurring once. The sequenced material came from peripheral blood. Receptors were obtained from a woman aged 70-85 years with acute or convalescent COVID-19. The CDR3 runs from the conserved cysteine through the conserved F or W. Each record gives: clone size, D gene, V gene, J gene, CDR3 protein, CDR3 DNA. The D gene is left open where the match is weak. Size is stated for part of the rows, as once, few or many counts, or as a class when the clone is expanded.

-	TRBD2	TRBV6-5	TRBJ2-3	CASSSLGLEITDTQYF	TGTGCCAGCAGTTCCCTTGGACTAGAGATCACAGATACGCAGTATTTT
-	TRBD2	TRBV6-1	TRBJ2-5	CASSVGLAGVETQYF	TGTGCCAGCAGTGTCGGACTAGCGGGAGTCGAGACCCAGTACTTC
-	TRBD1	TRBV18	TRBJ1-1	CASSPFLRDRNTEAFF	TGTGCCAGCTCACCCTTTCTCCGGGACAGGAACACTGAAGCTTTCTTT
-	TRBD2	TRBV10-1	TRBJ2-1	CASSVSGSSYNEQFF	TGCGCCAGCAGTGTTAGCGGGAGCTCCTACAATGAGCAGTTCTTC
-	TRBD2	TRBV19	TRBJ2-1	CASSNPRRESSYNEQFF	TGTGCCAGTAGTAACCCACGGCGGGAGAGCTCCTACAATGAGCAGTTCTTC
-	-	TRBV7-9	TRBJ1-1	CASTPGVGGAPFF	TGTGCCAGCACCCCGGGGGTTGGGGGGGCACCTTTCTTT
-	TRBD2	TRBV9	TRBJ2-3	CASSVLVAGGTDTQYF	TGTGCCAGCAGCGTATTGGTAGCGGGGGGCACAGATACGCAGTATTTT
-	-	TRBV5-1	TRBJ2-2	CASSGSGNTGELFF	TGCGCCAGCAGCGGCTCGGGGAACACCGGGGAGCTGTTTTTT
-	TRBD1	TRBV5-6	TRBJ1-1	CASSLKAGGLWNTEAFF	TGTGCCAGCAGCTTGAAGGCAGGGGGCCTTTGGAACACTGAAGCTTTCTTT
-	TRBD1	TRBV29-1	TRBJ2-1	CSVEWTGAYNEQFF	TGCAGCGTTGAGTGGACAGGGGCCTACAATGAGCAGTTCTTC
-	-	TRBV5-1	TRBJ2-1	CASSLRLPFNSYNEQFF	TGCGCCAGCAGCTTGAGACTGCCATTTAACTCCTACAATGAGCAGTTCTTC
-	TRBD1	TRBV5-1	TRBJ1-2	CASSLVSGGADGYTF	TGCGCCAGCAGCTTGGTGTCAGGGGGCGCGGATGGCTACACCTTC
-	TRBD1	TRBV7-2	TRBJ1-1	CASSFDWTGRQEAFF	TGTGCCAGCAGCTTCGATTGGACAGGCAGGCAAGAAGCTTTCTTT
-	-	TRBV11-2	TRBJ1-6	CASSLGGNTYNSPLHF	TGTGCCAGCAGCTTAGGGGGCAACACCTATAATTCACCCCTCCACTTT
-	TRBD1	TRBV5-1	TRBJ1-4	CASSPDRGGGGATNEKLFF	TGCGCCAGCAGCCCGGACAGGGGGGGTGGGGGTGCAACTAATGAAAAACTGTTTTTT
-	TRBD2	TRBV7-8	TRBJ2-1	CASSHWGPKGTSRYNEQFF	TGTGCCAGCAGCCACTGGGGTCCGAAGGGGACTAGCAGGTACAATGAGCAGTTCTTC
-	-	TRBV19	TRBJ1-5	CASSIAPGQHQPQHF	TGTGCCAGTAGTATAGCCCCGGGACAACATCAGCCCCAGCATTTT
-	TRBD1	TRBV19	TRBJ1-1	CASSTGTVEAFF	TGTGCCAGTAGTACCGGGACAGTTGAAGCTTTCTTT
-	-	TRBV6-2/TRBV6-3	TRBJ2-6	CASSYESTGTGANVLTF	TGTGCCAGCAGTTATGAATCCACAGGGACCGGGGCCAACGTCCTGACTTTC
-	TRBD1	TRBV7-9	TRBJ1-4	CASSEGQAANEKLFF	TGTGCCAGCTCCGAGGGACAGGCCGCTAATGAAAAACTGTTTTTT
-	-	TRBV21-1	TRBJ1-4	CASSKGDRRGLNEKLFF	TGTGCCAGCAGCAAAGGGGACAGGCGGGGGCTCAATGAAAAACTGTTTTTT
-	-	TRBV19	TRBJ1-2	CASSPSPVSGYGYTF	TGTGCCAGTAGTCCTTCCCCGGTCTCGGGCTATGGCTACACCTTC
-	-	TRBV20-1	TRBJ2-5	CSALSHQGQYF	TGCAGTGCGCTATCTCACCAGGGCCAGTACTTC
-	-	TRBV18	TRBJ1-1	CASSPPGTQGTEAFF	TGTGCCAGCTCACCACCGGGCACGCAGGGGACTGAAGCTTTCTTT
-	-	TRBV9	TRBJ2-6	CASSDATRGGANVLTF	TGTGCCAGCAGCGACGCCACACGGGGTGGGGCCAACGTCCTGACTTTC
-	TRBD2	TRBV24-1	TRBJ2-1	CATSDPGGSSYNEQFF	TGTGCCACCAGTGACCCCGGGGGGAGCTCCTACAATGAGCAGTTCTTC
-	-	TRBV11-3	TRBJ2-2	CASSRQGGTGELFF	TGTGCCAGCAGCCGACAGGGAGGCACCGGGGAGCTGTTTTTT
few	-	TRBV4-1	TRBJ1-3	CASSQELASGNTIYF	TGCGCCAGCAGCCAGGAGCTTGCCTCTGGAAACACCATATATTTT
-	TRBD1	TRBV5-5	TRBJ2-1	CASTLDRAYNEQFF	TGTGCCAGCACCCTGGACAGGGCTTACAATGAGCAGTTCTTC
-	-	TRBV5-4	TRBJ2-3	CASSLVNSRSTDTQYF	TGTGCCAGCAGCTTGGTAAACAGCCGTAGCACAGATACGCAGTATTTT